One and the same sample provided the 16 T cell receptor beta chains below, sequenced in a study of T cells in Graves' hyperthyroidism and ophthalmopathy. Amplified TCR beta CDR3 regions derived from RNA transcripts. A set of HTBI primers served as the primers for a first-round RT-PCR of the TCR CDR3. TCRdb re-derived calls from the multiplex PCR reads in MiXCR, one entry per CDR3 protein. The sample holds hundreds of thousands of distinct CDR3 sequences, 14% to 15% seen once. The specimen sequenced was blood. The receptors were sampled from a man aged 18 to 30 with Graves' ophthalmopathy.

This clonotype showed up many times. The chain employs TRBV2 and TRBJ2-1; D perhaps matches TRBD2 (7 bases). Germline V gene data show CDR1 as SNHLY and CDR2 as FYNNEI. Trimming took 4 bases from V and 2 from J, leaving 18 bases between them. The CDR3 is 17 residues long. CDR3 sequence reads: CASSGRAGGLTYNEQFF. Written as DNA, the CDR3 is TGTGCCAGCAGTGGCCGCGCCGGGGGGCTCACCTACAATGAGCAGTTCTTC. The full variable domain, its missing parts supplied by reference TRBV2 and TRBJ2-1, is EPEVTQTPSHQVTQMGQEVILRCVPISNHLYFYWYRQILGQKVEFLVSFYNNEISEKSEIFDDQFSVERPDGSNFTLKIRSTKLEDSAMYFCASSGRAGGLTYNEQFFGPGTRLTVL.

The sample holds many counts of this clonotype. The CDR3 region is CASSFGGDTEAFF. CDR3 nucleotide sequence: TGTGCCAGCAGTTTCGGAGGGGACACTGAAGCTTTCTTT. This sequence joins TRBV28 and TRBJ1-1, with D maybe TRBD1 (5 bases). Trimming pared 3 bases from V and 3 bases from J, leaving 8 bases between. Germline lookup yields CDR1 MDHEN and CDR2 SYDVKM. This CDR3 contains 13 residues.

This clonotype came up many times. The CDR3 region is CASSRSGGEQYF. The DNA for the CDR3 is TGTGCCAGCAGTCGTAGCGGGGGGGAGCAGTACTTC. The chain uses TRBV6-1 and TRBJ2-7; TRBD2 matches 10 bases. CDR1 is MNHNS, CDR2 SASEGT, per germline. This CDR3 is built from 12 residues. Trimming removed 5 bases from V and 7 bases from J; junction bases left unmatched: 2.

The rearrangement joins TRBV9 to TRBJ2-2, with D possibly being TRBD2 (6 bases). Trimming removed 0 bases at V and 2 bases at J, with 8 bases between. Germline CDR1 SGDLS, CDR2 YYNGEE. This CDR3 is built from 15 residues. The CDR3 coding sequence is TGTGCCAGCAGCGTAGGCGGGAAAAACACCGGGGAGCTGTTTTTT. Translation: CASSVGGKNTGELFF.

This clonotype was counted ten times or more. The CDR3 region has the DNA TGTGCCACCAGTGACCCCGTGGGCTATGGCTACACCTTC. Translation: CATSDPVGYGYTF. The chain is built from TRBV24-1 and TRBJ1-2; D not certain. V lost 4 bases and J 4 bases, leaving 9 bases between the germline ends. Germline-derived CDR1 and CDR2 are KGHDR and SFDVKD. The CDR3 length is 13 residues.

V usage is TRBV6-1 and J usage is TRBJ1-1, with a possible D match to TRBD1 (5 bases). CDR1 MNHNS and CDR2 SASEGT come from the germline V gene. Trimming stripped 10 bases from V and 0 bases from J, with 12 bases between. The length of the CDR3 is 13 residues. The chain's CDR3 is CATSGGMNTEAFF. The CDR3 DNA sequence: TGTGCCACGTCCGGGGGGATGAACACTGAAGCTTTCTTT.

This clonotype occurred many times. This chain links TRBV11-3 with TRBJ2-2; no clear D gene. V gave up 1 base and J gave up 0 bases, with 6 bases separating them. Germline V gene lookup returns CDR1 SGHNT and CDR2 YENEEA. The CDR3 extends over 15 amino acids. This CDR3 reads CASSLAAANTGELFF. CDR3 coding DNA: TGTGCCAGCAGCTTAGCGGCAGCGAACACCGGGGAGCTGTTTTTT.

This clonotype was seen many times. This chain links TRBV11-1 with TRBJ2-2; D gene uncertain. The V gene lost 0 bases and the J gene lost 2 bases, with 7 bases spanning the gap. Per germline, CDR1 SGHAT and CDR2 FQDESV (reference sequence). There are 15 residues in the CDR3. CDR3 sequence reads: CASSLATLNTGELFF. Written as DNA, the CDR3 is TGTGCCAGCAGCTTAGCGACACTTAACACCGGGGAGCTGTTTTTT.

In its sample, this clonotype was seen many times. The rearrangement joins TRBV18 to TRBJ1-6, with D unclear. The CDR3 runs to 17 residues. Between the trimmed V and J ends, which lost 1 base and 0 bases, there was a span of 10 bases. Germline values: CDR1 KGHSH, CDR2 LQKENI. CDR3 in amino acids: CASSPRRRSSYNSPLHF. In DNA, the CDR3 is TGTGCCAGCTCACCACGGAGAAGAAGCTCCTATAATTCACCCCTCCACTTT.

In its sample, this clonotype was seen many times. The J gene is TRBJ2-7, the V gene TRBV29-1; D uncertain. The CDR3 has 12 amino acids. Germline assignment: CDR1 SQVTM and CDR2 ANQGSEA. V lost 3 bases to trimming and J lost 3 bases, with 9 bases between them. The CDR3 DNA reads TGCAGCGTTGAGGTTCAGGACTACGAGCAGTACTTC. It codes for CSVEVQDYEQYF.

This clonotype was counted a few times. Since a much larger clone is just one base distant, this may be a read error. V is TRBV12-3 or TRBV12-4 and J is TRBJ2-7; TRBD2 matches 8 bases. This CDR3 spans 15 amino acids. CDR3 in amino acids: CASSPLLAGTYERYF. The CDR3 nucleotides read TGTGCCAGCAGTCCGTTATTAGCGGGGACCTACGAGCGGTACTTC.

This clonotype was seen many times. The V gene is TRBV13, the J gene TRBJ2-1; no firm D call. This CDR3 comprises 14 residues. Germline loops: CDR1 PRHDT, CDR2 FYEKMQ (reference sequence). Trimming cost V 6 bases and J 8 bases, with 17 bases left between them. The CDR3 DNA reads TGTGCCAGCAGTCCCACGTTCGTCGCCCATGAGCAGTTCTTC. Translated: CASSPTFVAHEQFF. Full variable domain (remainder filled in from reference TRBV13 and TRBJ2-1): AAGVIQSPRHLIKEKRETATLKCYPIPRHDTVYWYQQGPGQDPQFLISFYEKMQSDKGSIPDRFSAQQFSDYHSELNMSSLELGDSALYFCASSPTFVAHEQFFGPGTRLTVL.

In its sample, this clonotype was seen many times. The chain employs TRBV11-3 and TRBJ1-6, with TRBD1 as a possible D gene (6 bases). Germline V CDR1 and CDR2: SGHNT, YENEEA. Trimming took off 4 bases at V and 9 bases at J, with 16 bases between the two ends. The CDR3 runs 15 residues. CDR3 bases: TGTGCCAGCAGCTCTAAAACAGGGTATCCTTCACCCCTCCACTTT. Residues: CASSSKTGYPSPLHF.

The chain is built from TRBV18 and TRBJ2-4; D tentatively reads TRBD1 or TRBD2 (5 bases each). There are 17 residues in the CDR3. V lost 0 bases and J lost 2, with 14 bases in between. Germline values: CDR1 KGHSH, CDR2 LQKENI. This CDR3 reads CASSPPGPLGPKNIQYF. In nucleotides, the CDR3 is TGTGCCAGCTCACCACCGGGACCGCTTGGGCCCAAAAACATTCAGTACTTC.

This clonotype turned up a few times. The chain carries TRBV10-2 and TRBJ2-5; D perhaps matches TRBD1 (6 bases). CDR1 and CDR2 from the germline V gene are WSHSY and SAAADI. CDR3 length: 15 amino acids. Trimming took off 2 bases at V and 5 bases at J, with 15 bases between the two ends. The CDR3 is CASSERTETGETQYF. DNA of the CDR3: TGCGCCAGCAGTGAGAGAACTGAAACAGGGGAGACCCAGTACTTC.

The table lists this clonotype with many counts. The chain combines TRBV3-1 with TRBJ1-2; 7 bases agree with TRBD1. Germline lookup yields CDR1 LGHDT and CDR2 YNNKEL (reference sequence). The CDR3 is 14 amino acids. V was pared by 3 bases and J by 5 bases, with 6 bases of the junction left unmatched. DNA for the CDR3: TGTGCCAGCAGCCAGGGCGGGACAGCTTATGGCTACACCTTC. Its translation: CASSQGGTAYGYTF.